This T cell receptor (beta chain) was recovered during a study of tumor-infiltrating lymphocytes in primary liver carcinoma. For each extraction, RNA and DNA were obtained together from about 20-30 mg of unsorted bulk tissue. The CDR3 contains 15 residues. Germline V gene sequence: CDR1 SGHAT, CDR2 FQNNGV. In this sample, this clonotype turned up once. A much more abundant neighbour one base away suggests this may be a read error. From roughly 0.55 ug of total RNA, TCR beta-specific cDNA was reverse-transcribed using a constant-region primer. What produced the TCR beta libraries was three nested multiplex PCR rounds using slightly modified ARM-PCR. For approximately 11 cycles apiece, the opening two PCR rounds ran with TRBV1-TRBV30 forward primers and a C-beta reverse primer. TCRdb re-called the multiplex PCR reads through MiXCR, storing one row per CDR3 protein. The sample holds around 22,000 distinct CDR3 sequences, 80% seen once.

This clonotype originated in a woman aged 30 to 39 with primary liver carcinoma and hepatitis B virus infection. The chain combines TRBV11-2 with TRBJ1-1; 9 bases align to TRBD1. The specimen sequenced was liver tumor tissue from sampling region 2. Subset noted: tumor region T2, inferior pole. This CDR3 reads CANSPGTGWDTEAFF. The CDR3 DNA sequence: TGTGCCAACAGCCCCGGGACAGGGTGGGACACTGAAGCTTTCTTT.